This T cell receptor beta chain was obtained from a study of chemoradiotherapy in HPV16-positive cancers. This table comes from immunoSEQ multiplex PCR, and its TCRdb copy is limited to in-frame clones, with some not included. This sample yields roughly 28,000 clones, of which over 65% are seen a single time; roughly 6% belongs to the top ten. Germline CDR1 and CDR2: SEHNR and FQNEAQ (reference sequence). CDR3 size: 15 residues. Trimming took off 1 base at V and 0 bases at J, with 9 bases between the two ends. This receptor was identified in a human donor with HPV-associated anogenital cancer. The V gene is TRBV7-9, the J gene TRBJ1-1, with D perhaps matching TRBD1 (5 bases). The sample in question was blood, obtained from a patient who underwent chemoradiotherapy. The CDR3 reads CASSLGGGVNTEAFF. The CDR3 DNA reads as TGTGCCAGCAGCTTAGGGGGCGGAGTGAACACTGAAGCTTTCTTT. The full variable domain, completed using reference TRBV7-9 and TRBJ1-1, is DTGVSQNPRHKITKRGQNVTFRCDPISEHNRLYWYRQTLGQGPEFLTYFQNEAQLEKSRLLSDRFSAERPKGSFSTLEIQRTEQGDSAMYLCASSLGGGVNTEAFFGQGTRLTVV.